Below are 13 T cell receptor beta chains sequenced from a single sample in a study of T cell clonality in common variable immunodeficiency. Notes on the study in general: In common variable immunodeficiency, TCR beta chains reportedly carried fewer deletions and N-nucleotide insertions.

Sequencing was performed with immunoSEQ multiplex PCR; in TCRdb, only in-frame clones are kept and a portion is missing. The sample holds about 21,000 clones, and no clone turns up only once. No antigens are known for them. Sample: peripheral blood mononuclear cells. The receptors here all came from a human donor with common variable immunodeficiency.

This clone was seen ten or more times. The CDR3 is cut off 3 residues early in the read; its end comes from the germline J gene. The J gene is TRBJ2-3, the V gene TRBV5-1; TRBD2 agrees at 7 bases. This CDR3 spans 14 amino acids. The J segment lost 8 bases and the V segment lost 4 bases, leaving 10 bases of the junction unmatched. CDR1 is SGHRS and CDR2 is YFSETQ in the germline V gene. The CDR3 loop is CASSPGLEGSTQYF. The CDR3 bases that were read are TGCGCCAGCAGCCCCGGACTAGAAGGGTCTACG.

This clone occurred many times. The read stops 3 residues short of the end of the CDR3; the missing end is completed from the germline J gene. The chain links TRBV12-3 or TRBV12-4 to TRBJ2-1; 8 bases map to TRBD2. The CDR3 has 15 amino acids. J gave up 7 bases and V 6 bases, and 11 bases lay outside the gene matches. The CDR3 protein is CASRSGTRGSNEQFF. CDR3 DNA, as far as it was read: TGTGCCAGCAGGTCCGGGACTAGGGGGTCGAATGAG.

In its sample, this clone was seen many times. The read comes to an end 3 residues before the CDR3 does, leaving the germline J gene to fill in the end. The chain recombines TRBV19 with TRBJ2-3, with D perhaps TRBD2 (6 bases). This CDR3 comprises 16 residues. Germline V gives CDR1 LNHDA, CDR2 SQIVND (reference sequence). Trimming removed 2 bases at V and 4 bases at J, with 16 bases between. The sequenced CDR3 bases are TGTGCCAGTAGTATACCTCGGGGGACCGGTGCAGATACG. Translation: CASSIPRGTGADT. Given in full, the CDR3 is CASSIPRGTGADTQYF.

This clone has a count of ten or more. From the germline J gene comes the end of the CDR3, since the read stops 3 residues before it. This sequence joins TRBV6-2 or TRBV6-3 and TRBJ2-7; no firm D call. The V gene's germline CDR1 is MNHEY and CDR2 SVGEGT. CDR3 length: 11 amino acids. V dropped 4 bases and J dropped 3 bases, with 4 bases sitting between them. The covered CDR3 bases are TGTGCCAGCAGTTTATACTACGAG. Amino acid sequence: CASSLYYE. The CDR3 as a whole reads CASSLYYEQYF.

This clone was seen ten or more times. The DNA ends 3 residues before the CDR3 does, and the rest of the CDR3 is filled in from the germline J gene. The rearrangement joins TRBV10-3 to TRBJ2-7, with 10 bases fitting TRBD2. The V gene's germline CDR1 is ENHRY and CDR2 SYGVKD. V gave up 5 bases and J gave up 5 bases; unmatched junction bases: 9. This CDR3 is built from 15 residues. CDR3 region: CAISSPNSGGNEQYF. The CDR3 bases that were read are TGTGCCATCAGTTCCCCGAATAGCGGGGGGAACGAG.

This clone was recorded at least ten times. CDR3 amino acids: CAIPSTRAPRHEQFF. The CDR3 DNA, read in part, is TGTGCCATCCCCAGTACGAGGGCCCCACGGCATGAG. The V gene is TRBV10-3, the J gene TRBJ2-1; D is possibly TRBD2 (5 bases). The CDR3 end lies 3 residues beyond the end of the read and is filled in from the germline J gene. V lost 8 bases to trimming and J lost 8 bases, with 22 bases between them. Germline CDR1 and CDR2: ENHRY and SYGVKD. This CDR3 spans 15 amino acids.

This clone was seen many times. The read ends 3 residues shy of where the CDR3 ends; the end is completed using the germline J gene. This rearrangement joins TRBV7-9 to TRBJ1-4, with D perhaps matching TRBD1 (5 bases). The V end was cut by 6 bases, the J end by 8 bases, with 13 bases between. Germline lookup yields CDR1 SEHNR and CDR2 FQNEAQ (reference sequence). CDR3 length: 13 residues. CDR3 bases read: TGTGCCAGCAGTTCAGGGTTGGGAGAAAAA. It specifies CASSSGLGEK. In full, the CDR3 reads CASSSGLGEKLFF.

To note about this clone: The sequence runs out 3 residues before the end of the CDR3; the remainder is reconstructed from the germline J gene. The V gene is TRBV5-1, the J gene TRBJ2-1, with 7 nucleotides matching TRBD2. The junction had 18 bases not matched to a gene; V was cut back by 4 bases and J by 8 bases. Germline CDR1 SGHRS, CDR2 YFSETQ. The length of the CDR3 is 17 residues. CDR3 protein: CASSPAFGGGGVYEQFF. The sequenced CDR3 bases are TGCGCCAGCAGCCCCGCCTTTGGTGGCGGGGGTGTGTATGAG. The full variable domain, rest sourced from reference TRBV5-1 and TRBJ2-1, is KAGVTQTPRYLIKTRGQQVTLSCSPISGHRSVSWYQQTPGQGLQFLFEYFSETQRNKGNFPGRFSGRQFSNSRSEMNVSTLELGDSALYLCASSPAFGGGGVYEQFFGPGTRLTVL.

This clone was found many times. The read halts 3 residues ahead of the CDR3 end, with the missing end drawn from the germline J gene. The chain carries TRBV2 and TRBJ2-1, with 7 bases that match TRBD2. This CDR3 region has 14 residues. Trimming removed 10 bases from V and 0 bases from J; junction bases left unmatched: 6. Germline lookup yields CDR1 SNHLY and CDR2 FYNNEI. The CDR3 reads CAKRGENSYNEQFF. The covered CDR3 bases are TGTGCCAAGCGGGGAGAAAACTCCTACAATGAG.

Many counts were recorded for this clone. The read comes to an end 3 residues before the CDR3 does, leaving the germline J gene to fill in the end. This chain connects TRBV19 to TRBJ2-1; 9 bases are shared with TRBD1. Losses at the gene ends were 1 base for V and 5 bases for J; bases not matched to a gene: 3. The CDR3 covers 15 residues. The germline CDR1 and CDR2 sequences are LNHDA and SQIVND (reference sequence). The DNA read from the CDR3 is TGTGCCAGTAGTATAGGGACAGGGGCGCACAATGAG. Its protein is CASSIGTGAHNE. The CDR3 as a whole reads CASSIGTGAHNEQFF. Drawing the rest from reference TRBV19 and TRBJ2-1, the complete variable domain is DGGITQSPKYLFRKEGQNVTLSCEQNLNHDAMYWYRQDPGQGLRLIYYSQIVNDFQKGDIAEGYSVSREKKESFPLTVTSAQKNPTAFYLCASSIGTGAHNEQFFGPGTRLTVL.

This clone was recorded at least ten times. The read terminates 3 residues before the CDR3 end, so the remaining end is supplied by the germline J gene. The chain has TRBV5-1 and TRBJ2-5; maybe TRBD2 (5 bases). CDR3 length: 14 residues. V was trimmed by 0 bases and J by 2 bases, leaving 8 bases between them. Germline-derived CDR1 and CDR2 are SGHRS and YFSETQ. CDR3 protein: CASSLVLAQETQYF. The sequenced part of the CDR3 DNA is TGCGCCAGCAGCTTGGTTCTAGCTCAAGAGACC.

The table lists this clone with many counts. Coverage ceases 3 residues before the CDR3 finishes, and the germline J gene fills in the end. The V gene is TRBV7-9, the J gene TRBJ2-6; the D is unclear. This CDR3 is built from 13 residues. Trimming shortened V by 11 bases and J by 0 bases, and 8 bases separated the two germline ends. Germline CDR1 reads SEHNR; CDR2 reads FQNEAQ (reference sequence). This chain's CDR3 is CAEPVSGANVLTF. Incomplete CDR3 DNA: TGTGCCGAACCGGTCTCTGGGGCCAACGTC.

This clone has at least ten counts. The CDR3 extends 3 residues past the end of the read, so its final part is completed from the germline J gene. J is TRBJ1-2 and V is TRBV18, with TRBD1 matching over 9 bases. Looked up from germline, CDR1 is KGHSH and CDR2 is LQKENI. The CDR3 extends over 18 amino acids. The J segment lost 7 bases and the V segment lost 1 base, leaving 16 bases of the junction unmatched. This CDR3 is CASSPRSTLRTGAGGYTF. The part of the CDR3 DNA that was read is TGTGCCAGCTCACCACGATCCACCCTAAGGACAGGGGCCGGTGGC.